Listed here are 26 T cell receptor beta chains from one sample, sequenced in a study of CD8 T cells in Susac syndrome (dated by TCRdb to 2018 to 2020). Library generation was performed with the immunoSEQ multiplex PCR assay. RNA was extracted using the RNeasy kit, and roughly 0.5 to 1 ug of the RNA was reverse transcribed with random hexamers. TCRdb itself trimmed the public reads at Q25 with fastp, ran MiXCR and retained productive beta chains. When rows share a CDR3 protein, they turn into one entry using the most common DNA and genes. The sample records some 150,000 distinct CDR3 sequences, about 93% of which are singletons. Roughly 0.27% of the sample lies in the top ten. The source material was CD8+ T cells from PBMCs. These TCRs come from a human donor in good health.

In its sample, this clonotype was seen a few times. The chain couples TRBV29-1 to TRBJ2-4, with D tentatively TRBD2 (5 bases). Trimming shortened V by 6 bases and J by 0 bases, and 21 bases separated the two germline ends. This CDR3 has 17 residues. CDR1 and CDR2 from the germline V gene are SQVTM and ANQGSEA. CDR3 DNA: TGCAGCGTCCAGCACGGGGAGCCTAATCTAGCCAAAAACATTCAGTACTTC. It codes for CSVQHGEPNLAKNIQYF.

The genes are TRBV27 and TRBJ1-1, with a weak D call TRBD1 (5 bases). This CDR3 spans 14 amino acids. V was pared by 4 bases and J by 4 bases, with 13 bases between. Germline values: CDR1 MNHEY, CDR2 SMNVEV (reference sequence). The CDR3 DNA reads as TGTGCCAGCAGTTATCAGGGTACGGGCACTGAAGCTTTCTTT. Its protein product is CASSYQGTGTEAFF.

V gene TRBV29-1 combines with J gene TRBJ2-7; D gene ambiguous. With 2 bases removed from V and 0 bases from J, the gap between germline ends came to 2 bases. This CDR3 contains 11 residues. Germline V gene sequence: CDR1 SQVTM, CDR2 ANQGSEA. CDR3 residues: CSVEFSYEQYF. The CDR3 coding sequence is TGCAGCGTTGAATTCTCCTACGAGCAGTACTTC.

This clonotype was picked up one time. The J gene is TRBJ2-1, the V gene TRBV27, with 8 bases that match TRBD2. Per the germline V gene, CDR1 is MNHEY and CDR2 is SMNVEV (reference sequence). Unmatched junction bases numbered 2, after V lost 3 bases and J lost 7 bases. The CDR3 has 13 residues. CDR3 nucleotide sequence: TGTGCCAGCAGTTTCGGGAGGGGGAATGAGCAGTTCTTC. It is translated as CASSFGRGNEQFF.

J is TRBJ1-1 and V is TRBV20-1, with a possible D match to TRBD1 (5 bases). Trimming stripped 0 bases from V and 2 bases from J, with 10 bases between. The CDR3 is 14 residues long. Looked up from germline, CDR1 is DFQATT and CDR2 is SNEGSKA (reference sequence). The CDR3 DNA follows: TGCAGTGCTAGAGATCAACAGGCTAACACTGAAGCTTTCTTT. Translation gives CSARDQQANTEAFF.

This clonotype was seen once. The rearrangement links TRBV2 to TRBJ2-1; D ambiguous. Looked up from germline, CDR1 is SNHLY and CDR2 is FYNNEI. The V end lost 2 bases, the J end lost 6 bases, and 8 bases lay between the germline ends. CDR3 length: 13 amino acids. The CDR3 is CASSEPLSNEQFF. The CDR3, as DNA: TGTGCCAGCAGTGAACCCCTCTCCAATGAGCAGTTCTTC.

The chain is built from TRBV3-1 and TRBJ2-7; TRBD1 agrees at 8 bases. The CDR3 loop spans 14 amino acids. Germline values: CDR1 LGHDT, CDR2 YNNKEL (reference sequence). V lost 7 bases and J lost 2; bases outside the gene matches: 7. CDR3 region: CASNPGGFTYEQYF. CDR3 DNA sequence: TGTGCCAGCAATCCAGGGGGCTTCACCTACGAGCAGTACTTC.

This clonotype occurred once. The chain combines TRBV19 with TRBJ2-2, with 9 bases lining up with TRBD1. V shed 10 bases and J 5 bases; nucleotides not matched to a gene: 8. This CDR3 is 14 amino acids long. The germline gives CDR1 LNHDA, CDR2 SQIVND (reference sequence). The CDR3: CATLGTGKTGELFF. In DNA, the CDR3 is TGTGCCACCCTAGGGACAGGGAAGACCGGGGAGCTGTTTTTT.

V and J are TRBV13 and TRBJ1-1, with 7 bases lining up with TRBD1. Germline V CDR1 and CDR2: PRHDT, FYEKMQ (reference sequence). Trimming at V came to 5 bases and at J to 4 bases, leaving 13 bases not matched to a gene. This CDR3 region has 16 residues. This chain's CDR3 is CASSQGGSGSGTEAFF. In nucleotides, the CDR3 is TGTGCCAGCAGCCAGGGGGGATCAGGGAGTGGCACTGAAGCTTTCTTT.

On this clonotype itself: One end of the junction does not line up with germline, which may come from a read error. The chain combines TRBV3-1 with TRBJ1-2; maybe TRBD1 (5 bases). The length of the CDR3 is 13 residues. Germline CDR1 is LGHDT and CDR2 is YNNKEL (reference sequence). The CDR3 DNA reads as TGTGCCAGCAGCCAAGATTTTTCGGCCGGGGCCAACTTC. Translation gives CASSQDFSAGANF.

This chain connects TRBV20-1 to TRBJ2-4; TRBD2 matches at 8 bases. The CDR3 is 15 amino acids. The V and J ends lost 0 bases and 7 bases, in that order; junction bases with no gene match: 8. Per the germline V gene, CDR1 is DFQATT and CDR2 is SNEGSKA (reference sequence). Here the CDR3 reads CSARDGNGRGNIQYF. The CDR3 nucleotides are TGCAGTGCTAGAGATGGGAACGGGAGGGGGAACATTCAGTACTTC.

The rearrangement joins TRBV30 to TRBJ2-2; D gene uncertain. CDR3 length: 15 residues. Germline-derived CDR1 and CDR2 are GTSNPN and SVGIG (reference sequence). V was shortened by 0 bases and J by 2 bases, with 10 bases between the two germline ends. CDR3 DNA sequence: TGTGCCTGGAGTGTAGGCAGCCTAAACACCGGGGAGCTGTTTTTT. It encodes CAWSVGSLNTGELFF.

The CDR3 sequence is CATSRPTSGSTDEQYF. The CDR3 DNA reads TGTGCCACCAGCAGACCAACTAGCGGGAGTACCGACGAGCAGTACTTC. The chain combines TRBV15 with TRBJ2-7; 11 bases match TRBD2. V trimming: 2 bases; J trimming: 5 bases; junction bases outside the gene matches: 8. Germline lookup yields CDR1 LNHNV and CDR2 YYDKDF (reference sequence). This CDR3 is 16 amino acids long.

The chain recombines TRBV6-2 or TRBV6-3 with TRBJ2-1; tentatively, D is TRBD1 or TRBD2 (5 bases each). Between the trimmed V and J ends, which lost 3 bases and 2 bases, there was a span of 17 bases. Germline CDR1 is MNHEY and CDR2 is SVGEGT. The CDR3 consists of 17 residues. The CDR3 is CASSYPIGGPAYNEQFF. DNA for the CDR3: TGTGCCAGCAGTTATCCTATTGGGGGACCAGCCTACAATGAGCAGTTCTTC.

The chain couples TRBV20-1 to TRBJ2-4; 10 bases are shared with TRBD1. From germline, CDR1 is DFQATT and CDR2 SNEGSKA (reference sequence). V shed 6 bases, J shed 6 bases, and the junction held 8 bases outside the gene matches. The CDR3 sequence is 14 residues long. CDR3 amino acids: CSAGDRGGRNIQYF. For the CDR3, the DNA is TGCAGTGCGGGGGACAGGGGCGGACGAAACATTCAGTACTTC.

J is TRBJ2-7 and V is TRBV27; D might be TRBD2 (5 bases). The V end lost 2 bases, the J end lost 0 bases, and 11 bases lay between the germline ends. The germline V gene encodes CDR1 MNHEY and CDR2 SMNVEV (reference sequence). The length of the CDR3 is 15 residues. The CDR3 bases are TGTGCCAGCAGTTTACGACGGGAAATCTCCTACGAGCAGTACTTC. As protein: CASSLRREISYEQYF.

The V call is TRBV27, the J call TRBJ1-2; weak D call: TRBD1 (5 bases). Trimming removed 5 bases at V and 9 bases at J, with 16 bases between. This CDR3 is built from 13 residues. Per germline, CDR1 MNHEY and CDR2 SMNVEV (reference sequence). As DNA, the CDR3 is TGTGCCAGCAGTAACCGGGACCGACGGAGCTACACCTTC. Protein product: CASSNRDRRSYTF.

The chain recombines TRBV27 with TRBJ2-1; D is unresolved. The CDR3 has 13 residues. Trimming removed 2 bases at V and 10 bases at J, with 12 bases between. Germline V gene data show CDR1 as MNHEY and CDR2 as SMNVEV (reference sequence). CDR3 sequence reads: CASSLISPEEQFF. The CDR3 nucleotides read TGTGCCAGCAGTTTAATAAGTCCGGAAGAGCAGTTCTTC.

CDR3 DNA sequence: TGTGCCAGCAGCCGCGCGGGGGCCTACGAGCAGTACTTC. Its protein product is CASSRAGAYEQYF. This sequence joins TRBV11-1 and TRBJ2-7, with TRBD2 matching 7 bases. V gave up 5 bases and J gave up 2 bases; unmatched junction bases: 3. Germline V gene sequence: CDR1 SGHAT, CDR2 FQDESV (reference sequence). This CDR3 has 13 amino acids.

V is TRBV7-2 and J is TRBJ1-2; 11 bases line up with TRBD1. V lost 6 bases, J lost 0 bases, and 6 bases stayed unmatched. This CDR3 has 16 residues. From germline, CDR1 is SGHTA and CDR2 FQGNSA. CDR3 protein: CASRTGTGGTNYGYTF. The DNA of the CDR3 is TGTGCCAGCAGAACCGGGACAGGGGGAACTAACTATGGCTACACCTTC.

V and J are TRBV30 and TRBJ2-7; 9 bases map to TRBD1. This CDR3 is built from 14 residues. The V segment lost 1 base and the J segment 1 base; nucleotides outside the gene matches: 2. CDR1 is GTSNPN and CDR2 is SVGIG in the germline V gene (reference sequence). The CDR3 is CAWSGTGASYEQYF. CDR3 coding DNA: TGTGCCTGGAGTGGGACAGGGGCTTCCTACGAGCAGTACTTC. The full variable domain, rest sourced from reference TRBV30 and TRBJ2-7, is SQTIHQWPATLVQPVGSPLSLECTVEGTSNPNLYWYRQAAGRGLQLLFYSVGIGQISSEVPQNLSASRPQDRQFILSSKKLLLSDSGFYLCAWSGTGASYEQYFGPGTRLTVT.

This chain uses TRBV30 with TRBJ2-2; D not certain. Germline loops: CDR1 GTSNPN, CDR2 SVGIG (reference sequence). V was trimmed by 0 bases and J by 6 bases, leaving 5 bases between them. This CDR3 is 12 amino acids long. CDR3 amino acids: CAWSVSAGELFF. In DNA form, the CDR3 reads TGTGCCTGGAGTGTAAGCGCCGGGGAGCTGTTTTTT.

The chain uses TRBV13 and TRBJ2-5, with a possible D match to TRBD1 (5 bases). Germline CDR1 and CDR2: PRHDT and FYEKMQ (reference sequence). This CDR3 contains 12 residues. Trimming removed 0 bases from V and 6 bases from J, with 5 bases in between. The CDR3 sequence is CASSLGGQTQYF. CDR3 sequence (DNA): TGTGCCAGCAGCTTAGGGGGGCAGACCCAGTACTTC.

The rearrangement uses TRBV5-6 and TRBJ2-7; the D is unclear. V lost 0 bases and J 0 bases, leaving 10 bases between the germline ends. Germline CDR1 and CDR2: SGHDT and YYEEEE. The CDR3 sequence is 15 residues long. CDR3 nucleotides: TGTGCCAGCAGCTTGGTATACCGGAGCTCCTACGAGCAGTACTTC. Translated, it gives CASSLVYRSSYEQYF.

This rearrangement joins TRBV20-1 to TRBJ2-5; D unclear. V gave up 0 bases and J gave up 5 bases, with 16 bases separating them. The CDR3 has 15 amino acids. The germline V gene has CDR1 DFQATT and CDR2 SNEGSKA (reference sequence). CDR3 protein: CSARDRADWFETQYF. The DNA of the CDR3 is TGCAGTGCTAGAGATCGGGCTGACTGGTTCGAGACCCAGTACTTC.

This chain connects TRBV20-1 to TRBJ2-1; D possibly uses TRBD1 or TRBD2 (6 bases each). This CDR3 has 17 amino acids. Trimming stripped 1 base from V and 4 bases from J, with 20 bases between. In germline, CDR1 is DFQATT, CDR2 SNEGSKA (reference sequence). The CDR3 coding sequence is TGCAGTGCTAGAGCCCAGGGGTTTACTAGCTTTTACAATGAGCAGTTCTTC. Residues: CSARAQGFTSFYNEQFF.